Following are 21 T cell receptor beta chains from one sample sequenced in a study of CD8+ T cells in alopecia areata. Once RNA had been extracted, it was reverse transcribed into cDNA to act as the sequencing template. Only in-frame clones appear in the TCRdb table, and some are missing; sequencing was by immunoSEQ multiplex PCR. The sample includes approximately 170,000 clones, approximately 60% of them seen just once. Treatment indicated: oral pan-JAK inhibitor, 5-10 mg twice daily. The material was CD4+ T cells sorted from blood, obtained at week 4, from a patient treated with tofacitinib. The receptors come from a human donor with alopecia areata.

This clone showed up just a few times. The CDR3 DNA is TGTGCCAGCAGTCTAACACTGGACACTGAAGCTTTCTTT. It yields the protein CASSLTLDTEAFF. The rearrangement uses TRBV27 and TRBJ1-1, with D unresolved. The CDR3 spans 13 residues. Per the germline V gene, CDR1 is MNHEY and CDR2 is SMNVEV (reference sequence). V lost 5 bases and J lost 3, with 10 bases in between.

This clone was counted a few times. The CDR3 nucleotides read TGTGCCAGCAGTTACTCGAAGAGAGAGACCCAGTACTTC. It translates to CASSYSKRETQYF. The rearrangement joins TRBV6-5 to TRBJ2-5; D uncertain. Per germline, CDR1 MNHEY and CDR2 SVGAGI. The CDR3 sequence is 13 residues long. V lost 0 bases to trimming and J lost 4 bases, with 6 bases between them.

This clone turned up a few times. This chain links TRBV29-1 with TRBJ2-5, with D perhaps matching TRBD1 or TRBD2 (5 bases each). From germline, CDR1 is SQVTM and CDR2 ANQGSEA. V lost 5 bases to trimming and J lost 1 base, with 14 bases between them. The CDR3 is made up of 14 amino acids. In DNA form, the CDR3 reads TGCAGCGTTAGTCCCCGGGACGGCCAAGAGACCCAGTACTTC. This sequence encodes CSVSPRDGQETQYF.

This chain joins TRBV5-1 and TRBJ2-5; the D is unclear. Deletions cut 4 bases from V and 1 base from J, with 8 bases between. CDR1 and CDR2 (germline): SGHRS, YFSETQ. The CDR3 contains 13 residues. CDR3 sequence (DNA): TGCGCCAGCAGCCAGAATCCCCAAGAGACCCAGTACTTC. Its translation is CASSQNPQETQYF.

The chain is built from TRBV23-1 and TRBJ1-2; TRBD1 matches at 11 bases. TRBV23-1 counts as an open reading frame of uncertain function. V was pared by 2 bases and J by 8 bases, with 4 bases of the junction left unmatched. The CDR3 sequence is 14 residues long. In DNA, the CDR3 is TGCGCCAGCAGTCAAGGGACAGGGGGACGAGGCTACACCTTC. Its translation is CASSQGTGGRGYTF.

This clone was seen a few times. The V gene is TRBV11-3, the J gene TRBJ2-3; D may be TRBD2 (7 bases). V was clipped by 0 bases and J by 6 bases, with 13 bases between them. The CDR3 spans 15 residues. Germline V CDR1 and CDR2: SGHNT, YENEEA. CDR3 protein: CASSLEGGLLDTQYF. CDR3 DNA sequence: TGTGCCAGCAGCTTAGAAGGGGGACTACTGGATACGCAGTATTTT.

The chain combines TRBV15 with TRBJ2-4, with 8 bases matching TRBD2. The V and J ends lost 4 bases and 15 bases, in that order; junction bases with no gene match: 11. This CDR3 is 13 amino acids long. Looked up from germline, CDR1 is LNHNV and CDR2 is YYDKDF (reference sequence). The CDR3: CATSTGLAQPGYF. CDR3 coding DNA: TGTGCCACCAGCACCGGACTAGCCCAACCGGGGTACTTC.

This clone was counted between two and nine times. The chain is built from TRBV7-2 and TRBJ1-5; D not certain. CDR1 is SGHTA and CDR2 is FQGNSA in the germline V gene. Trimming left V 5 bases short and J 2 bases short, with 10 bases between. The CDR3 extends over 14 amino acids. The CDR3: CASSQRAGNQPQHF. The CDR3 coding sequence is TGTGCCAGCAGCCAGAGGGCAGGCAATCAGCCCCAGCATTTT.

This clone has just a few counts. The CDR3 nucleotides read TGTGCCAGCAGGAGGGACAGAGTAAAAGCTTTCTTT. Residues: CASRRDRVKAFF. This chain uses TRBV28 with TRBJ1-1, with TRBD1 matching over 7 bases. With V trimmed by 6 bases and J by 9 bases, 7 bases remained unmatched. The CDR3 is made up of 12 amino acids. Germline lookup yields CDR1 MDHEN and CDR2 SYDVKM.

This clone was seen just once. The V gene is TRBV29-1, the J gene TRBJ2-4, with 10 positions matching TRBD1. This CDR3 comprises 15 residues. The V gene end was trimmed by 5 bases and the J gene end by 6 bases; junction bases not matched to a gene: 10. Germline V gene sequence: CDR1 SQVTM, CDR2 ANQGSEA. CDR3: CSVIGTGEQRNIQYF. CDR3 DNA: TGCAGCGTTATCGGGACAGGGGAACAACGAAACATTCAGTACTTC.

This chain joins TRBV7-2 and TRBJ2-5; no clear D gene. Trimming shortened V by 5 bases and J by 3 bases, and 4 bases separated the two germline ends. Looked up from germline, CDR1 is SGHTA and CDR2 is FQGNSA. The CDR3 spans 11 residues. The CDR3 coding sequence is TGTGCCAGCAGCGCAAAAGAGACCCAGTACTTC. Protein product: CASSAKETQYF.

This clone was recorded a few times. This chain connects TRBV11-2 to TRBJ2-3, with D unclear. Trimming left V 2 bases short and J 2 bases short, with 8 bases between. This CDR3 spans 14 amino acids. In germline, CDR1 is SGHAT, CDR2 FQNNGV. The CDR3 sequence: CASSLLQDTDTQYF. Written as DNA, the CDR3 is TGTGCCAGCAGCTTACTCCAGGACACAGATACGCAGTATTTT.

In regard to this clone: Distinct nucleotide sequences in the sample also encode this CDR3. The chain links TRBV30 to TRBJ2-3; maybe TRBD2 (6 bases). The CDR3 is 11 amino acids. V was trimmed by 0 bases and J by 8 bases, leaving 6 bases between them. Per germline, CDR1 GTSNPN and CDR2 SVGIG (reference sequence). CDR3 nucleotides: TGTGCCTGGAGTGTGGGGGGTACGCAGTATTTT. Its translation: CAWSVGGTQYF. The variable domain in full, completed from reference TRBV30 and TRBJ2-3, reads SQTIHQWPATLVQPVGSPLSLECTVEGTSNPNLYWYRQAAGRGLQLLFYSVGIGQISSEVPQNLSASRPQDRQFILSSKKLLLSDSGFYLCAWSVGGTQYFGPGTRLTVL.

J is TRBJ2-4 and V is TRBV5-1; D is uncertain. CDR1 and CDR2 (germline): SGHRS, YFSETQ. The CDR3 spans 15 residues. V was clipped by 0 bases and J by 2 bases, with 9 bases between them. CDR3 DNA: TGCGCCAGCAGCTTGGGTCCCGGGTCCAAAAACATTCAGTACTTC. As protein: CASSLGPGSKNIQYF. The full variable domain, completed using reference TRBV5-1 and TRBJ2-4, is KAGVTQTPRYLIKTRGQQVTLSCSPISGHRSVSWYQQTPGQGLQFLFEYFSETQRNKGNFPGRFSGRQFSNSRSEMNVSTLELGDSALYLCASSLGPGSKNIQYFGAGTRLSVL.

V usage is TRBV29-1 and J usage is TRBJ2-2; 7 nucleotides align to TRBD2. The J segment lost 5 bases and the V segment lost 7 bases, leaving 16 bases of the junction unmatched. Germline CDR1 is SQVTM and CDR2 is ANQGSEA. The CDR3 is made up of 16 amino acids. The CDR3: CSAGGYRGTRTGELFF. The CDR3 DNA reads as TGCAGCGCCGGGGGGTACCGGGGCACGCGGACCGGGGAGCTGTTTTTT.

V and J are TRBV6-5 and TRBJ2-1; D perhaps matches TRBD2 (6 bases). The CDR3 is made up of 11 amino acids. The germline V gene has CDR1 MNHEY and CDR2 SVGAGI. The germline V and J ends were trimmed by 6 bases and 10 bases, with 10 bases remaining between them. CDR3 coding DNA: TGTGCCAGCAGAGAAAGCGGGGAGCAGTTCTTC. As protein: CASRESGEQFF.

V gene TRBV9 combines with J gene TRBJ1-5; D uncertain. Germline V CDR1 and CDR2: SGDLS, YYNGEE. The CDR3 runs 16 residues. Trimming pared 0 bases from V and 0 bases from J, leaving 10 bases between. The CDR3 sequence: CASSVGPGDSNQPQHF. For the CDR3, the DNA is TGTGCCAGCAGCGTAGGCCCCGGGGATAGCAATCAGCCCCAGCATTTT.

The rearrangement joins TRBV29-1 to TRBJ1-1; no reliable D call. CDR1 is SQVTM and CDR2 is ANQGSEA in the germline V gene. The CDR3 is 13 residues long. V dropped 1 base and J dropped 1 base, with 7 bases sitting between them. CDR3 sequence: CSVEVQANTEAFF. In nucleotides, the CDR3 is TGCAGCGTTGAAGTCCAAGCGAACACTGAAGCTTTCTTT.

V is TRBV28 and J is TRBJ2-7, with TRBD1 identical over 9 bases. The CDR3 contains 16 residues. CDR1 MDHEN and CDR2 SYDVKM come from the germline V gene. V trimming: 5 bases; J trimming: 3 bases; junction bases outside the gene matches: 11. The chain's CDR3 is CASSPPRTGAFYEQYF. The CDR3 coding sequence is TGTGCCAGCAGTCCTCCGCGGACAGGGGCGTTCTACGAGCAGTACTTC.

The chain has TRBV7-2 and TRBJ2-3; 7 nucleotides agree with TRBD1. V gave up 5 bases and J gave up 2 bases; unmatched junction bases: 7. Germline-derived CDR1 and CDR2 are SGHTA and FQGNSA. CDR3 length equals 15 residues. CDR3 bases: TGTGCCAGCAGCGTCCGGGGACAGAACACAGATACGCAGTATTTT. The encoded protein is CASSVRGQNTDTQYF.

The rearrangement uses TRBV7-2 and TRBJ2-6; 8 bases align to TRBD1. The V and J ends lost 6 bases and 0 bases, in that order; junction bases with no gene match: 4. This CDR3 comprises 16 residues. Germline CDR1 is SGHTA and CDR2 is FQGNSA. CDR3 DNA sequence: TGTGCCAGCAGTTTTACAGGGGGCTCTGGGGCCAACGTCCTGACTTTC. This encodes CASSFTGGSGANVLTF.